A single sample gave rise to the 13 T cell receptor beta chains below, sequenced in a study of CD8 T cells in Susac syndrome. RNA amounts of roughly 0.5 to 1 ug underwent reverse transcription with random hexamers. One entry per CDR3 protein, called by TCRdb with MiXCR from the immunoSEQ multiplex PCR reads. Among under 200,000 distinct CDR3 sequences listed, about 91% were seen once. Sequencing used CD4+ T cells from PBMCs. These receptors all come from a human donor with Susac syndrome.

The chain recombines TRBV3-1 with TRBJ1-3, with a weak D call TRBD1 (5 bases). V gave up 4 bases and J gave up 1 base, with 14 bases separating them. The CDR3 contains 16 residues. From germline, CDR1 is LGHDT and CDR2 YNNKEL (reference sequence). DNA of the CDR3: TGTGCCAGCAGCCCGAACCGAAGGGGATCTGGAAACACCATATATTTT. Its protein product is CASSPNRRGSGNTIYF.

The gene calls are TRBV6-5 and TRBJ1-1; D call uncertain. The CDR3 is 12 residues long. V lost 2 bases and J lost 5, with 6 bases in between. CDR1 is MNHEY, CDR2 SVGAGI, per germline. The CDR3 here is CASSYGSTEAFF. The CDR3 DNA reads as TGTGCCAGCAGTTACGGGTCGACTGAAGCTTTCTTT.

V gene TRBV5-1 combines with J gene TRBJ1-2, with 8 bases that match TRBD1. With V trimmed by 4 bases and J by 9 bases, 11 bases remained unmatched. The germline V gene encodes CDR1 SGHRS and CDR2 YFSETQ. The CDR3 has 14 residues. CDR3 DNA sequence: TGCGCCAGCAGCCACGACCCTCGACAGGGGAGCTACACCTTC. Amino acid sequence: CASSHDPRQGSYTF.

CDR3 region: CASSLVGGRWSYSPLHF. The DNA of the CDR3 is TGCGCCAGCAGCCTGGTGGGGGGAAGGTGGAGTTATTCACCCCTCCACTTT. The chain links TRBV4-1 to TRBJ1-6, with D perhaps TRBD1 (5 bases). The CDR3 length is 17 residues. The germline gives CDR1 MGHRA, CDR2 YSYEKL. Trimming took off 4 bases at V and 8 bases at J, with 21 bases between the two ends.

This rearrangement joins TRBV2 to TRBJ2-3, with 8 nucleotides matching TRBD1. The CDR3 covers 16 residues. The V gene end was trimmed by 0 bases and the J gene end by 5 bases; junction bases not matched to a gene: 7. Germline V CDR1 and CDR2: SNHLY, FYNNEI. The CDR3 region has the DNA TGTGCCAGCAGTGAAGCGCTTTCTGGACAGGGAGATACGCAGTATTTT. This codes for CASSEALSGQGDTQYF.

The gene calls are TRBV7-2 and TRBJ1-4, with 7 nucleotides matching TRBD1. Germline trimming cut 4 bases from V and 2 bases from J; bases unmatched to any gene: 4. Germline CDR1 and CDR2: SGHTA and FQGNSA. CDR3 length: 15 amino acids. CDR3 sequence reads: CASSSQGGTNEKLFF. CDR3 DNA: TGTGCCAGCAGCTCCCAGGGGGGTACTAATGAAAAACTGTTTTTT.

The chain employs TRBV6-1 and TRBJ1-1; D not certain. The CDR3 runs 13 residues. Germline V CDR1 and CDR2: MNHNS, SASEGT. V dropped 5 bases and J dropped 1 base, with 8 bases sitting between them. This CDR3 is CASSNEPNTEAFF. Here the CDR3 DNA reads TGTGCCAGCAGTAACGAGCCGAACACTGAAGCTTTCTTT.

The gene calls are TRBV18 and TRBJ2-5; 7 nucleotides agree with TRBD1. This CDR3 comprises 14 residues. Germline-derived CDR1 and CDR2 are KGHSH and LQKENI. The ends lost 2 bases at V and 2 bases at J; junction bases unmatched: 2. CDR3 amino acids: CASSPTGAQETQYF. The DNA for the CDR3 is TGTGCCAGCTCACCAACAGGGGCGCAAGAGACCCAGTACTTC.

This clonotype has just one count. The chain carries TRBV15 and TRBJ1-6; D not certain. The length of the CDR3 is 13 residues. CDR1 and CDR2 from the germline V gene are LNHNV and YYDKDF (reference sequence). With 0 bases removed from V and 7 bases from J, the gap between germline ends came to 4 bases. CDR3 DNA sequence: TGTGCCACCAGCAGAGATTTCAATTCACCCCTCCACTTT. This sequence encodes CATSRDFNSPLHF.

For the CDR3, the DNA is TGTGCCAGCAGCCAAGATTCACTAGCGGGCTATGAGCAGTTCTTC. Translated, it gives CASSQDSLAGYEQFF. The genes are TRBV3-1 and TRBJ2-1; TRBD2 matches at 9 bases. Germline CDR1 is LGHDT and CDR2 is YNNKEL (reference sequence). This CDR3 has 15 amino acids. V shed 0 bases, J shed 8 bases, and the junction held 5 bases outside the gene matches.

This chain connects TRBV20-1 to TRBJ2-1, with D possibly matching TRBD2 (6 bases). This CDR3 region has 13 residues. V shed 5 bases and J shed 6 bases, with 14 bases lying between them. Germline-derived CDR1 and CDR2 are DFQATT and SNEGSKA (reference sequence). CDR3 nucleotides: TGCAGTGCTTTGGCGGGACGGCCCAATGAGCAGTTCTTC. This codes for CSALAGRPNEQFF.

This chain uses TRBV10-3 with TRBJ2-1; 13 positions match TRBD2. Germline CDR1 ENHRY, CDR2 SYGVKD. J was trimmed by 7 bases and V by 9 bases; bases with no gene match: 12. The CDR3 consists of 16 residues. DNA for the CDR3: TGTGCCATTGCCCGGACTAGCGGGAGTTTGGGAAATGAGCAGTTCTTC. It encodes CAIARTSGSLGNEQFF.

V and J are TRBV28 and TRBJ2-1; 7 bases line up with TRBD2. This CDR3 is 15 amino acids long. Germline assignment: CDR1 MDHEN and CDR2 SYDVKM. V shed 1 base and J 8 bases; nucleotides not matched to a gene: 8. DNA for the CDR3: TGTGCCAGCAGTTTATATGGACTAGATTTGTATGAGCAGTTCTTC. Translated: CASSLYGLDLYEQFF. The variable domain in full, completed from reference TRBV28 and TRBJ2-1, reads DVKVTQSSRYLVKRTGEKVFLECVQDMDHENMFWYRQDPGLGLRLIYFSYDVKMKEKGDIPEGYSVSREKKERFSLILESASTNQTSMYLCASSLYGLDLYEQFFGPGTRLTVL.